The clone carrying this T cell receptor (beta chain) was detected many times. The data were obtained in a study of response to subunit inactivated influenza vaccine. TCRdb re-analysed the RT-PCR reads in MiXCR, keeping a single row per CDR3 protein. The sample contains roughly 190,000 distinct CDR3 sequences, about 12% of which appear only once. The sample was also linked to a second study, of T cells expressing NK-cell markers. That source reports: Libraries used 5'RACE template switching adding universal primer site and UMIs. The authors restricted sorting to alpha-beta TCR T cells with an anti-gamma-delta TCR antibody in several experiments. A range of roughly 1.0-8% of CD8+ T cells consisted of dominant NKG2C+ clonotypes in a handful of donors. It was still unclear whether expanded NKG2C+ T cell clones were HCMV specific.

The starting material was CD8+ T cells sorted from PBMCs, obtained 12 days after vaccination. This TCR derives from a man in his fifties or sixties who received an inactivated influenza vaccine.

CDR3: CASSSSGVAGELFF. The CDR3 bases are TGTGCCAGCAGCAGCTCGGGAGTGGCCGGGGAGCTGTTTTTT. V is TRBV3-1 and J is TRBJ2-2; D is perhaps TRBD2 (6 bases). V lost 5 bases, J lost 6 bases, and 13 bases lay in between. The V gene's germline CDR1 is LGHDT and CDR2 YNNKEL (reference sequence). The CDR3 is made up of 14 amino acids.